This TCR beta chain was recovered during a study of STAT5B mutations in CD4+ large granular lymphocyte leukemia. Whole-study results and caveats: Compared with healthy controls (2/35), patient top clones favored TRBV06 (8/27).

Trimming at V came to 6 bases and at J to 6 bases, leaving 11 bases not matched to a gene. This CDR3 spans 16 amino acids. Looked up from germline, CDR1 is SGHTA and CDR2 is FQGNSA. Controls came from buffy coats of healthy blood donors. Assay used: immunoSEQ multiplex PCR; TCRdb lists only in-frame clones, some missing. The sample has fewer than 35,000 clones, just under 75% seen once. This clone was picked up one time. Its specificity is unknown. The sequence came from a human donor in good health. Source material: CD4+ T cells from blood buffy coats. The V and J genes are TRBV7-2 and TRBJ2-5; TRBD2 matches at 12 bases. The CDR3 region has the DNA TGTGCCAGCAGTCCTCTAGCGGGAGGGGGTAGCCAGACCCAGTACTTC. Translating gives CASSPLAGGGSQTQYF.